These T cell receptor beta chains were read from a single sample in a study of cytomegalovirus exposure and HLA in healthy donors. Sequencing used immunoSEQ multiplex PCR; TCRdb keeps in-frame clones, though not all of them. The sample records just over 150,000 clones, approximately 85% being singletons. Sequencing used PBMCs. These receptor sequences come from a woman aged 18 to 35 in good health and CMV-seronegative. The CDR3 runs from the conserved cysteine through the conserved F or W. Each record gives: CDR3 length, V gene, D gene, J gene, clone size, CDR3 protein, CDR3 DNA. The D gene is left open where the match is weak. Some rows have no size entry. The others give once, few or many, or a class for an expanded clone.

len: 14
v_gene: TRBV13
d_gene: NA
j_gene: TRBJ1-4
abundance: NA
CDR3aa: CASSLGRRNEKLFF
CDR3nt: TGTGCCAGCAGCTTAGGCAGGCGTAATGAAAAACTGTTTTTT

len: 15
v_gene: TRBV2
d_gene: NA
j_gene: TRBJ2-7
abundance: NA
CDR3aa: CASSGTTGYSYEQYF
CDR3nt: TGTGCCAGCAGTGGTACTACAGGGTACTCCTACGAGCAGTACTTC

len: 13
v_gene: TRBV6-1
d_gene: NA
j_gene: TRBJ2-7
abundance: NA
CDR3aa: CASSEHIRGEQYF
CDR3nt: TGTGCCAGCAGTGAACATATCCGGGGGGAGCAGTACTTC

len: 14
v_gene: TRBV19
d_gene: TRBD2
j_gene: TRBJ2-1
abundance: NA
CDR3aa: CASRSGTGRREQFF
CDR3nt: TGTGCCAGTAGAAGCGGGACTGGGAGGAGAGAGCAGTTCTTC

len: 18
v_gene: TRBV7-8
d_gene: TRBD1
j_gene: TRBJ2-2
abundance: once
CDR3aa: CASSLVIRSTGGGGELFF
CDR3nt: TGTGCCAGCAGCTTAGTGATCAGGTCGACAGGGGGCGGCGGGGAGCTGTTTTTT

len: 16
v_gene: TRBV28
d_gene: TRBD2
j_gene: TRBJ2-7
abundance: NA
CDR3aa: CASSSLAGGPTYEQYF
CDR3nt: TGTGCCAGCAGTTCATTAGCGGGAGGACCTACCTACGAGCAGTACTTC

len: 13
v_gene: TRBV28
d_gene: NA
j_gene: TRBJ1-1
abundance: NA
CDR3aa: CASIAGLNTEAFF
CDR3nt: TGTGCCAGCATTGCGGGACTGAACACTGAAGCTTTCTTT

len: 17
v_gene: TRBV27
d_gene: TRBD2
j_gene: TRBJ2-3
abundance: few
CDR3aa: CASSFWDSGGVTHTQYF
CDR3nt: TGTGCCAGCAGTTTTTGGGATAGCGGGGGGGTCACGCATACGCAGTATTTT

len: 14
v_gene: TRBV5-1
d_gene: NA
j_gene: TRBJ1-3
abundance: NA
CDR3aa: CASSPGGTGNTIYF
CDR3nt: TGCGCCAGCAGCCCCGGAGGGACTGGAAACACCATATATTTT

len: 15
v_gene: TRBV5-1
d_gene: NA
j_gene: TRBJ2-2
abundance: once
CDR3aa: CASSLGGTDIGELFF
CDR3nt: TGCGCCAGCAGCTTGGGCGGGACAGATATCGGGGAGCTGTTTTTT

len: 13
v_gene: TRBV28
d_gene: NA
j_gene: TRBJ1-3
abundance: NA
CDR3aa: CASSFGGGNTIYF
CDR3nt: TGTGCCAGCAGTTTTGGCGGTGGAAACACCATATATTTT

len: 15
v_gene: TRBV5-1
d_gene: TRBD2
j_gene: TRBJ2-3
abundance: NA
CDR3aa: CASSSASGSTDTQYF
CDR3nt: TGCGCCAGCAGCTCCGCTAGCGGGAGCACAGATACGCAGTATTTT

len: 12
v_gene: TRBV2
d_gene: NA
j_gene: TRBJ2-1
abundance: once
CDR3aa: CASSDDNEEKFF
CDR3nt: TGTGCCAGCAGTGACGATAATGAGGAAAAGTTCTTC

len: 15
v_gene: TRBV4-2
d_gene: NA
j_gene: TRBJ2-2
abundance: NA
CDR3aa: CASSQSVLNTGELFF
CDR3nt: TGTGCCAGCAGCCAATCTGTCCTGAACACCGGGGAGCTGTTTTTT

len: 12
v_gene: TRBV7-2
d_gene: NA
j_gene: TRBJ2-7
abundance: NA
CDR3aa: CASSLERGSPYF
CDR3nt: TGTGCCAGCAGCTTAGAACGGGGAAGCCCGTACTTC

len: 14
v_gene: TRBV25-1
d_gene: NA
j_gene: TRBJ2-3
abundance: NA
CDR3aa: CASSKGLSTDTQYF
CDR3nt: TGTGCCAGCAGTAAGGGACTTAGCACAGATACGCAGTATTTT

len: 11
v_gene: TRBV10-3
d_gene: NA
j_gene: TRBJ2-7
abundance: NA
CDR3aa: CAISQGYEQYF
CDR3nt: TGTGCCATTTCACAGGGCTACGAGCAGTACTTC

len: 16
v_gene: TRBV5-1
d_gene: NA
j_gene: TRBJ1-2
abundance: NA
CDR3aa: CASSPGGGRRDYGYTF
CDR3nt: TGCGCCAGCAGCCCCGGGGGGGGGCGACGGGACTATGGCTACACCTTC

len: 14
v_gene: TRBV2
d_gene: TRBD2
j_gene: TRBJ2-3
abundance: few
CDR3aa: CASSYGLAQDTQYF
CDR3nt: TGTGCCAGCAGTTACGGACTAGCGCAAGATACGCAGTATTTT

len: 14
v_gene: TRBV2
d_gene: NA
j_gene: TRBJ1-6
abundance: NA
CDR3aa: CASSAVRGGSPLHF
CDR3nt: TGTGCCAGCAGTGCGGTCCGGGGTGGTTCACCCCTCCACTTT

len: 13
v_gene: TRBV29-1
d_gene: NA
j_gene: TRBJ2-7
abundance: NA
CDR3aa: CSVVPAAAYEQYF
CDR3nt: TGCAGCGTTGTTCCGGCGGCTGCCTACGAGCAGTACTTC

len: 14
v_gene: TRBV2
d_gene: NA
j_gene: TRBJ1-2
abundance: few
CDR3aa: CASSPLTGREGYTF
CDR3nt: TGTGCCAGCTCTCCGCTGACGGGGAGGGAAGGCTACACCTTC

len: 20
v_gene: TRBV4-1
d_gene: TRBD2
j_gene: TRBJ2-4
abundance: NA
CDR3aa: CASSPSSLAGKQRAKNIQYF
CDR3nt: TGCGCCAGCAGCCCTTCCTCACTAGCGGGGAAACAAAGGGCCAAAAACATTCAGTACTTC

len: 13
v_gene: TRBV28
d_gene: NA
j_gene: TRBJ2-1
abundance: NA
CDR3aa: CASRDSLYNEQFF
CDR3nt: TGTGCCAGCAGGGACTCCTTATACAATGAGCAGTTCTTC

len: 14
v_gene: TRBV30
d_gene: TRBD1
j_gene: TRBJ1-4
abundance: NA
CDR3aa: CAWSFGTGTEKLFF
CDR3nt: TGTGCCTGGAGTTTCGGGACAGGGACTGAAAAACTGTTTTTT

len: 14
v_gene: TRBV6-1
d_gene: TRBD1
j_gene: TRBJ1-5
abundance: NA
CDR3aa: CASSDTGGNQPQHF
CDR3nt: TGTGCCAGCAGTGACACAGGGGGCAATCAGCCCCAGCATTTT

len: 11
v_gene: TRBV30
d_gene: NA
j_gene: TRBJ2-1
abundance: NA
CDR3aa: CAWSRVYEQFF
CDR3nt: TGTGCCTGGAGTAGAGTCTATGAGCAGTTCTTC

len: 16
v_gene: TRBV4-2
d_gene: TRBD2
j_gene: TRBJ2-7
abundance: NA
CDR3aa: CASSHAPAGGSYEQYF
CDR3nt: TGTGCCAGCAGCCACGCACCGGCGGGGGGTTCCTACGAGCAGTACTTC

len: 16
v_gene: TRBV7-2
d_gene: TRBD1
j_gene: TRBJ1-3
abundance: NA
CDR3aa: CASSKGARHSGNTIYF
CDR3nt: TGTGCCAGCAGCAAGGGGGCCCGACACTCTGGAAACACCATATATTTT

len: 12
v_gene: TRBV28
d_gene: NA
j_gene: TRBJ1-5
abundance: few
CDR3aa: CASSLPHQPQHF
CDR3nt: TGTGCCAGCAGTCTCCCCCATCAGCCCCAGCATTTT

len: 15
v_gene: TRBV7-2
d_gene: NA
j_gene: TRBJ1-5
abundance: NA
CDR3aa: CASSTQGLVGQPQHF
CDR3nt: TGTGCCAGCAGCACCCAGGGGTTGGTAGGCCAGCCCCAGCATTTT

len: 17
v_gene: TRBV6-4
d_gene: NA
j_gene: TRBJ2-3
abundance: NA
CDR3aa: CASSVQLAKTSTDTQYF
CDR3nt: TGTGCCAGCAGTGTTCAATTAGCGAAAACTAGCACAGATACGCAGTATTTT

len: 13
v_gene: TRBV27
d_gene: TRBD1
j_gene: TRBJ2-1
abundance: NA
CDR3aa: CASSPGQINEQFF
CDR3nt: TGTGCCAGCAGTCCGGGACAGATCAATGAGCAGTTCTTC

len: 16
v_gene: TRBV5-3
d_gene: TRBD1
j_gene: TRBJ2-7
abundance: once
CDR3aa: CARSLEWDRGHYEQYF
CDR3nt: TGTGCCAGAAGCTTGGAGTGGGACAGGGGTCACTACGAGCAGTACTTC

len: 15
v_gene: TRBV19
d_gene: NA
j_gene: TRBJ2-7
abundance: NA
CDR3aa: CASSYRSGRSYEQYF
CDR3nt: TGTGCCAGTAGTTACCGGAGCGGGCGCTCCTACGAGCAGTACTTC

len: 18
v_gene: TRBV9
d_gene: NA
j_gene: TRBJ1-1
abundance: NA
CDR3aa: CASSVGYRGYEGNTEAFF
CDR3nt: TGTGCCAGCAGCGTAGGGTATCGGGGGTACGAAGGGAACACTGAAGCTTTCTTT

len: 17
v_gene: TRBV30
d_gene: TRBD2
j_gene: TRBJ2-6
abundance: NA
CDR3aa: CAWSVPRGGVWANVLTF
CDR3nt: TGTGCCTGGAGTGTCCCCCGGGGGGGGGTATGGGCCAACGTCCTGACTTTC